Listed here are 16 T cell receptor beta chains from one sample, sequenced in a study of identifying expanded T cells in peripheral blood. This table comes from immunoSEQ multiplex PCR, and its TCRdb copy is limited to in-frame clones, with some not included. The sample lists roughly 100,000 clones, around nine tenths occurring once. The sequencing sample was made of blood. These receptors originate from a person between 18 and 75 years old in good health.

This rearrangement joins TRBV15 to TRBJ2-6; D is unclear. Germline values: CDR1 LNHNV, CDR2 YYDKDF (reference sequence). V lost 0 bases to trimming and J lost 2 bases, with 5 bases between them. CDR3 length: 15 amino acids. This CDR3 reads CATSRDEAGANVLTF. The CDR3 nucleotides are TGTGCCACCAGCAGAGATGAAGCTGGGGCCAACGTCCTGACTTTC.

The genes are TRBV6-5 and TRBJ2-7; D gene ambiguous. V shed 2 bases and J shed 3 bases, with 11 bases lying between them. CDR3 size: 14 residues. Germline V gives CDR1 MNHEY, CDR2 SVGAGI. The CDR3 loop is CASSYPSLDYEQYF. DNA for the CDR3: TGTGCCAGCAGTTACCCGAGCCTCGACTACGAGCAGTACTTC.

The chain uses TRBV4-2 and TRBJ1-4, with TRBD1 matching 7 bases. Trimming at V came to 2 bases and at J to 8 bases, leaving 8 bases not matched to a gene. CDR1 LGHNA and CDR2 YNFKEQ come from the germline V gene. The CDR3 is 15 amino acids. CDR3 residues: CASSQNRQGREKLFF. The CDR3 nucleotides are TGTGCCAGCAGCCAAAATCGACAGGGAAGGGAAAAACTGTTTTTT.

The rearrangement uses TRBV19 and TRBJ2-5, with D possibly being TRBD1 (6 bases). The CDR3 spans 14 residues. Trimming cost V 3 bases and J 0 bases, with 8 bases left between them. CDR1 is LNHDA, CDR2 SQIVND, per germline (reference sequence). The CDR3 region has the DNA TGTGCCAGTAGTATGGGGACACACCAAGAGACCCAGTACTTC. It translates to CASSMGTHQETQYF.

V usage is TRBV19 and J usage is TRBJ1-1; D might be TRBD1 (6 bases). V was pared by 6 bases and J by 4 bases, with 12 bases between. This CDR3 is 13 amino acids long. Germline CDR1 is LNHDA and CDR2 is SQIVND (reference sequence). For the CDR3, the DNA is TGTGCCAGTAGCAACAGGGTTGGCACTGAAGCTTTCTTT. Its translation is CASSNRVGTEAFF.

The chain links TRBV4-2 to TRBJ2-2; TRBD2 is a possible D gene (6 bases). V dropped 4 bases and J dropped 1 base, with 16 bases sitting between them. Germline V gene lookup returns CDR1 LGHNA and CDR2 YNFKEQ. The length of the CDR3 is 17 residues. The CDR3 sequence: CASSPGTLFGNTGELFF. CDR3 sequence (DNA): TGTGCCAGCAGCCCCGGGACTCTCTTCGGGAACACCGGGGAGCTGTTTTTT.

V usage is TRBV6-1 and J usage is TRBJ2-3; no definite D call. Germline lookup yields CDR1 MNHNS and CDR2 SASEGT. This CDR3 is 15 amino acids long. V was cut by 5 bases and J by 4 bases, with 16 bases left in between. The CDR3 loop reads CASSLRAVRPDTQYF. In DNA, the CDR3 is TGTGCCAGCAGTTTACGGGCCGTAAGGCCAGATACGCAGTATTTT.

The CDR3 DNA is TGCGCCAGCAGCCTTTCGGAAAGGGACAATCAGCCCCAGCATTTT. Protein product: CASSLSERDNQPQHF. The chain combines TRBV4-1 with TRBJ1-5; D gene ambiguous. CDR1 and CDR2 (germline): MGHRA, YSYEKL. V was trimmed by 4 bases and J by 3 bases, leaving 13 bases between them. The CDR3 loop spans 15 amino acids.

V usage is TRBV5-1 and J usage is TRBJ1-1, with D unresolved. V was cut by 4 bases and J by 4 bases, with 11 bases left in between. CDR1 SGHRS and CDR2 YFSETQ come from the germline V gene. This CDR3 contains 13 residues. This CDR3 is CASSRGFGTEAFF. The CDR3 DNA is TGCGCCAGCAGCCGCGGGTTCGGCACTGAAGCTTTCTTT.

The chain uses TRBV4-2 and TRBJ2-7, with D perhaps matching TRBD1 (5 bases). This CDR3 region has 15 residues. Germline V CDR1 and CDR2: LGHNA, YNFKEQ. Trimming removed 1 base at V and 2 bases at J, with 12 bases between. CDR3 amino acids: CASSQGSGLTYEQYF. CDR3 sequence (DNA): TGTGCCAGCAGCCAAGGGTCAGGGCTCACCTACGAGCAGTACTTC.

V usage is TRBV19 and J usage is TRBJ2-1, with D possibly TRBD2 on 7 matching bases. With 1 base removed from V and 0 bases from J, the gap between germline ends came to 13 bases. Germline V lookup: CDR1 LNHDA, CDR2 SQIVND (reference sequence). CDR3 size: 17 residues. CDR3 region: CASSIGGRGSSYNEQFF. CDR3 sequence (DNA): TGTGCCAGTAGTATAGGGGGGAGGGGGTCCTCCTACAATGAGCAGTTCTTC. The complete variable domain, with remaining parts taken from reference TRBV19 and TRBJ2-1, reads DGGITQSPKYLFRKEGQNVTLSCEQNLNHDAMYWYRQDPGQGLRLIYYSQIVNDFQKGDIAEGYSVSREKKESFPLTVTSAQKNPTAFYLCASSIGGRGSSYNEQFFGPGTRLTVL.

This chain uses TRBV4-3 with TRBJ1-4; D not certain. CDR3 length: 15 residues. Germline V CDR1 and CDR2: LGHNA, YSLEER. The V and J ends lost 0 bases and 8 bases respectively, with 13 bases between them. In DNA, the CDR3 is TGCGCCAGCAGCCAAGACTCCCGGGGTGGCGAAAAACTGTTTTTT. This gives the protein CASSQDSRGGEKLFF.

This rearrangement joins TRBV5-1 to TRBJ2-3; tentatively, D is TRBD2 (6 bases). The CDR3 totals 16 residues. Germline assignment: CDR1 SGHRS and CDR2 YFSETQ. V shed 0 bases and J shed 0 bases, with 11 bases lying between them. The CDR3 loop is CASSLDGDLSTDTQYF. CDR3 DNA sequence: TGCGCCAGCAGCTTGGATGGGGACTTAAGCACAGATACGCAGTATTTT.

The rearrangement joins TRBV27 to TRBJ2-7; 9 bases match TRBD2. Germline V lookup: CDR1 MNHEY, CDR2 SMNVEV (reference sequence). CDR3 length: 16 amino acids. The V segment lost 6 bases and the J segment 3 bases; nucleotides outside the gene matches: 12. The CDR3 here is CASSKYPSGTHYEQYF. The CDR3 DNA is TGTGCCAGCAGCAAATACCCTAGCGGGACCCACTACGAGCAGTACTTC.

This chain connects TRBV5-1 to TRBJ2-2, with 14 bases that match TRBD2. The CDR3 is 16 amino acids. Germline V gene lookup returns CDR1 SGHRS and CDR2 YFSETQ. J lost 6 bases, V lost 4 bases, and 5 bases had no gene match. This CDR3 reads CASSLGLAGEAGELFF. Written as DNA, the CDR3 is TGCGCCAGCAGCCTGGGACTAGCGGGAGAGGCCGGGGAGCTGTTTTTT. The full variable domain, its missing parts supplied by reference TRBV5-1 and TRBJ2-2, is KAGVTQTPRYLIKTRGQQVTLSCSPISGHRSVSWYQQTPGQGLQFLFEYFSETQRNKGNFPGRFSGRQFSNSRSEMNVSTLELGDSALYLCASSLGLAGEAGELFFGEGSRLTVL.

This clone appeared a single time. This chain uses TRBV18 with TRBJ1-2; a possible D gene is TRBD1 (5 bases). Germline V gene lookup returns CDR1 KGHSH and CDR2 LQKENI. The CDR3 runs to 15 residues. Trimming shortened V by 1 base and J by 6 bases, and 15 bases separated the two germline ends. CDR3 DNA sequence: TGTGCCAGCTCACCACGGGGGTGGCAGGCGGATGGCTACACCTTC. Its protein product is CASSPRGWQADGYTF. Drawing the rest from reference TRBV18 and TRBJ1-2, the complete variable domain is NAGVMQNPRHLVRRRGQEARLRCSPMKGHSHVYWYRQLPEEGLKFMVYLQKENIIDESGMPKERFSAEFPKEGPSILRIQQVVRGDSAAYFCASSPRGWQADGYTFGSGTRLTVV.